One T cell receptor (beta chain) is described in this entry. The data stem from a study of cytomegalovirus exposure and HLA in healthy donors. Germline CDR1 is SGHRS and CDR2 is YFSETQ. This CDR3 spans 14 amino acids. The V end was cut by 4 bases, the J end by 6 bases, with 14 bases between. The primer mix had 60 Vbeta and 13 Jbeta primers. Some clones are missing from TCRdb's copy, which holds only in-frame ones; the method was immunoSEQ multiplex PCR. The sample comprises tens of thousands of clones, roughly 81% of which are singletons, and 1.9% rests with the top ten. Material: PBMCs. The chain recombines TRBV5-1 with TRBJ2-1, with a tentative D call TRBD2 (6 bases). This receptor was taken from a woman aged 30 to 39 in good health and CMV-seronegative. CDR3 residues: CASSVTGGINEQFF. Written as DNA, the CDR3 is TGCGCCAGCAGCGTTACTGGGGGGATCAATGAGCAGTTCTTC.